This TCR beta chain is from a study of T cell responses to AZD1222 COVID-19 vaccine. The data were produced by immunoSEQ multiplex PCR, yet TCRdb's version contains in-frame clones alone and is incomplete. The sample yields 110,000 or so clones, 70% to 90% seen once. The germline V gene has CDR1 GTSNPN and CDR2 SVGIG (reference sequence). V was cut by 2 bases and J by 0 bases, with 8 bases left in between. This CDR3 comprises 14 residues. Here the sequenced sample was peripheral blood, taken 28 days after the second AZD1222 dose. The sequence came from an adult who received the AZD1222 COVID-19 vaccine. The genes are TRBV30 and TRBJ1-3, with D possibly TRBD1 on 5 matching bases. The CDR3 DNA is TGTGCCTGGAGTCGAGGGGTCTCTGGAAACACCATATATTTT. It yields the protein CAWSRGVSGNTIYF.